These T cell receptor beta chains were read from a single sample in a study of blood T cells in healthy people across ages. TCRdb fed the 5' RACE reads into MiXCR, producing one record per CDR3 protein. Of 800,000 to 950,000 distinct CDR3 sequences listed, 25% to 30% are singletons. The sample was also linked to a second study, of T cells of mothers and their children.

Sequences were obtained from blood. These receptor sequences come from a woman in her thirties or forties in good health. The CDR3 runs from the conserved cysteine through the conserved F or W. Each record gives: V gene, D gene, CDR3 length, clone size, J gene, CDR3 protein, CDR3 DNA. A D gene is named only where the DNA matches it firmly. Rows may omit the clone size; those that give it use once, few, many or a size class.

V gene: TRBV7-2; D gene: -; CDR3 length: 14; clone size: few; J gene: TRBJ1-2; CDR3 protein: CASSLDTGPDGYTF; CDR3 DNA: TGTGCCAGCAGCTTAGATACTGGTCCGGATGGCTACACCTTC
V gene: TRBV7-9; D gene: -; CDR3 length: 14; clone size: -; J gene: TRBJ2-7; CDR3 protein: CASSSGRYRSEQYF; CDR3 DNA: TGTGCCAGCAGCTCGGGCAGGTACCGTTCCGAGCAGTACTTC
V gene: TRBV20-1; D gene: -; CDR3 length: 15; clone size: few; J gene: TRBJ2-7; CDR3 protein: CSASGNGYFGYEQYF; CDR3 DNA: TGCAGTGCTAGTGGAAACGGGTACTTCGGCTACGAGCAGTACTTC
V gene: TRBV29-1; D gene: -; CDR3 length: 16; clone size: -; J gene: TRBJ2-3; CDR3 protein: CSVEDNGAISSDTQYF; CDR3 DNA: TGCAGCGTTGAAGACAACGGGGCAATAAGTTCAGATACGCAGTATTTT
V gene: TRBV7-2; D gene: -; CDR3 length: 14; clone size: many; J gene: TRBJ2-3; CDR3 protein: CASRAAVPTDTQYF; CDR3 DNA: TGTGCCAGCAGGGCGGCAGTACCCACAGATACGCAGTATTTT
V gene: TRBV18; D gene: TRBD1; CDR3 length: 15; clone size: -; J gene: TRBJ1-2; CDR3 protein: CASSPPGQGIYGYTF; CDR3 DNA: TGTGCCAGCTCACCTCCGGGACAGGGAATCTATGGCTACACCTTC
V gene: TRBV4-1; D gene: -; CDR3 length: 16; clone size: few; J gene: TRBJ1-4; CDR3 protein: CASSPIMGAKNEKLFF; CDR3 DNA: TGCGCCAGCAGCCCCATTATGGGGGCTAAAAATGAAAAGCTGTTTTTT
V gene: TRBV12-3/TRBV12-4; D gene: -; CDR3 length: 13; clone size: few; J gene: TRBJ1-4; CDR3 protein: CVSSFKADEKLFF; CDR3 DNA: TGTGTCAGCAGCTTCAAGGCGGATGAAAAACTGTTTTTT
V gene: TRBV5-1; D gene: TRBD2; CDR3 length: 16; clone size: many; J gene: TRBJ2-5; CDR3 protein: CASSLGLGGNAETQYF; CDR3 DNA: TGCGCCAGCAGCTTGGGATTGGGGGGGAATGCAGAGACCCAGTACTTC
V gene: TRBV24-1; D gene: -; CDR3 length: 15; clone size: once; J gene: TRBJ2-1; CDR3 protein: CATSDPGFAFNEQFF; CDR3 DNA: TGTGCCACCAGTGACCCAGGGTTCGCCTTCAATGAGCAGTTCTTC
V gene: TRBV27; D gene: TRBD1; CDR3 length: 15; clone size: few; J gene: TRBJ2-7; CDR3 protein: CASRTYRGRAYEQYF; CDR3 DNA: TGTGCCAGCAGAACATACAGGGGACGCGCCTACGAGCAGTACTTC
V gene: TRBV4-1; D gene: -; CDR3 length: 14; clone size: -; J gene: TRBJ1-2; CDR3 protein: CASSHGDGNYGHTF; CDR3 DNA: TGCGCCAGCAGCCACGGGGACGGGAACTATGGCCACACCTTC
V gene: TRBV28; D gene: -; CDR3 length: 15; clone size: -; J gene: TRBJ1-1; CDR3 protein: CASSLMAGPNTEAFF; CDR3 DNA: TGTGCCAGCAGTTTAATGGCAGGGCCGAACACTGAAGCTTTCTTT
V gene: TRBV29-1; D gene: -; CDR3 length: 12; clone size: -; J gene: TRBJ2-5; CDR3 protein: CSVRMGRREQYF; CDR3 DNA: TGCAGCGTTCGAATGGGGCGCCGAGAGCAGTACTTC
V gene: TRBV20-1; D gene: TRBD1; CDR3 length: 16; clone size: -; J gene: TRBJ2-5; CDR3 protein: CSARDVWTGDQETQYF; CDR3 DNA: TGCAGTGCTAGAGATGTTTGGACAGGGGATCAAGAGACCCAGTACTTC
V gene: TRBV12-3/TRBV12-4; D gene: -; CDR3 length: 12; clone size: few; J gene: TRBJ2-5; CDR3 protein: CASSLGAETQYF; CDR3 DNA: TGTGCCAGCAGTTTAGGTGCGGAGACCCAGTACTTC
V gene: TRBV5-1; D gene: -; CDR3 length: 16; clone size: -; J gene: TRBJ2-1; CDR3 protein: CASSLAPGVTANEQFF; CDR3 DNA: TGCGCCAGCAGCTTGGCCCCAGGAGTTACGGCCAATGAGCAGTTCTTC
V gene: TRBV7-2; D gene: TRBD1; CDR3 length: 14; clone size: many; J gene: TRBJ1-4; CDR3 protein: CASSLGGGREKLFF; CDR3 DNA: TGTGCCAGCAGCTTAGGAGGGGGCCGTGAAAAACTGTTTTTT
V gene: TRBV28; D gene: -; CDR3 length: 16; clone size: -; J gene: TRBJ1-5; CDR3 protein: CASPPGWGYDNQPQHF; CDR3 DNA: TGTGCCAGCCCACCAGGTTGGGGGTACGACAATCAGCCCCAGCATTTT
V gene: TRBV7-2; D gene: -; CDR3 length: 15; clone size: many; J gene: TRBJ2-7; CDR3 protein: CASSLEDKAGYEQYF; CDR3 DNA: TGTGCCAGCAGCTTAGAGGACAAGGCGGGCTACGAGCAGTACTTC
V gene: TRBV6-6; D gene: TRBD1; CDR3 length: 15; clone size: -; J gene: TRBJ1-2; CDR3 protein: CASSYRGQGDYGYTF; CDR3 DNA: TGTGCCAGCAGTTACCGGGGACAGGGGGACTATGGCTACACCTTC
V gene: TRBV2; D gene: -; CDR3 length: 14; clone size: few; J gene: TRBJ2-1; CDR3 protein: CASSGSLATAEQFF; CDR3 DNA: TGTGCCAGCAGTGGTTCTTTGGCCACGGCTGAGCAGTTCTTC
V gene: TRBV28; D gene: TRBD2; CDR3 length: 13; clone size: -; J gene: TRBJ2-2; CDR3 protein: CASSRGSAGELFF; CDR3 DNA: TGTGCCAGCAGCCGCGGGAGCGCCGGGGAGCTGTTTTTT
V gene: TRBV15; D gene: -; CDR3 length: 14; clone size: many; J gene: TRBJ2-5; CDR3 protein: CATEQPVEGETQYF; CDR3 DNA: TGTGCCACTGAGCAGCCTGTAGAGGGGGAGACCCAGTACTTC
V gene: TRBV20-1; D gene: -; CDR3 length: 13; clone size: many; J gene: TRBJ1-4; CDR3 protein: CSAREGRREKLFF; CDR3 DNA: TGCAGTGCTAGAGAGGGACGGCGAGAAAAACTGTTTTTT
V gene: TRBV10-3; D gene: TRBD2; CDR3 length: 16; clone size: few; J gene: TRBJ2-3; CDR3 protein: CAISGAGGGAVDTQYF; CDR3 DNA: TGTGCCATCAGTGGGGCTGGCGGGGGGGCCGTAGATACGCAGTATTTT
V gene: TRBV11-1; D gene: TRBD2; CDR3 length: 15; clone size: -; J gene: TRBJ2-7; CDR3 protein: CASSLESGASYEQYF; CDR3 DNA: TGTGCCAGCAGCTTGGAAAGCGGGGCGTCCTACGAGCAGTACTTC
V gene: TRBV15; D gene: -; CDR3 length: 16; clone size: many; J gene: TRBJ1-2; CDR3 protein: CATSRDYNQDLYGYTF; CDR3 DNA: TGTGCCACCAGCAGAGATTATAACCAGGACCTCTATGGCTACACCTTC
V gene: TRBV7-3; D gene: -; CDR3 length: 16; clone size: -; J gene: TRBJ2-6; CDR3 protein: CASSPTPDSGANVLTF; CDR3 DNA: TGTGCCAGCAGCCCGACACCCGACTCTGGGGCCAACGTCCTGACTTTC
V gene: TRBV5-1; D gene: -; CDR3 length: 16; clone size: few; J gene: TRBJ2-7; CDR3 protein: CASSLDRGLKGTEQYF; CDR3 DNA: TGCGCCAGCAGCTTGGACAGGGGACTAAAGGGGACGGAGCAGTACTTC
V gene: TRBV5-1; D gene: TRBD1; CDR3 length: 16; clone size: -; J gene: TRBJ1-4; CDR3 protein: CASSSTQGATNEKLFF; CDR3 DNA: TGCGCCAGCAGTTCAACACAGGGGGCGACTAATGAAAAACTGTTTTTT
V gene: TRBV7-3; D gene: TRBD1; CDR3 length: 15; clone size: few; J gene: TRBJ1-1; CDR3 protein: CASSGTGGPNTEAFF; CDR3 DNA: TGTGCCAGCAGCGGAACAGGGGGCCCTAACACTGAAGCTTTCTTT
V gene: TRBV5-1; D gene: -; CDR3 length: 14; clone size: few; J gene: TRBJ2-7; CDR3 protein: CASSLGGTRYEQYF; CDR3 DNA: TGCGCCAGCAGCTTGGGCGGGACGCGGTACGAGCAGTACTTC
V gene: TRBV3-1; D gene: -; CDR3 length: 14; clone size: -; J gene: TRBJ1-1; CDR3 protein: CASSHYETGFKAFF; CDR3 DNA: TGTGCCAGCAGCCATTACGAAACAGGGTTTAAAGCTTTCTTT
V gene: TRBV6-6; D gene: -; CDR3 length: 12; clone size: -; J gene: TRBJ1-1; CDR3 protein: CASSIRGAEAFF; CDR3 DNA: TGTGCCAGCAGCATCCGGGGGGCTGAAGCTTTCTTT
V gene: TRBV29-1; D gene: TRBD2; CDR3 length: 14; clone size: -; J gene: TRBJ2-2; CDR3 protein: CSAGGRTNTGELFF; CDR3 DNA: TGCAGCGCAGGCGGGAGGACGAACACCGGGGAGCTGTTTTTT
V gene: TRBV10-3; D gene: -; CDR3 length: 14; clone size: -; J gene: TRBJ2-7; CDR3 protein: CAIEGRGETYEQYF; CDR3 DNA: TGTGCCATCGAGGGCAGGGGTGAGACCTACGAGCAGTACTTC
V gene: TRBV19; D gene: -; CDR3 length: 14; clone size: -; J gene: TRBJ2-1; CDR3 protein: CATSKRGFHNEQFF; CDR3 DNA: TGTGCCACCTCAAAACGGGGGTTCCACAATGAGCAGTTCTTC
V gene: TRBV6-2/TRBV6-3; D gene: -; CDR3 length: 15; clone size: few; J gene: TRBJ2-3; CDR3 protein: CASSWDTSSTDTQYF; CDR3 DNA: TGTGCCAGCAGTTGGGACACCTCTAGCACAGATACGCAGTATTTT
V gene: TRBV15; D gene: TRBD1; CDR3 length: 16; clone size: -; J gene: TRBJ2-7; CDR3 protein: CATSRDQVGQDYEQYF; CDR3 DNA: TGTGCCACCAGTAGAGATCAGGTGGGACAGGATTACGAGCAGTACTTC
V gene: TRBV6-5; D gene: TRBD1; CDR3 length: 15; clone size: many; J gene: TRBJ2-1; CDR3 protein: CASRSYRGRNNEQFF; CDR3 DNA: TGTGCCAGCAGATCCTACAGGGGTAGGAACAATGAGCAGTTCTTC
V gene: TRBV7-9; D gene: TRBD1; CDR3 length: 15; clone size: many; J gene: TRBJ2-7; CDR3 protein: CASSSMTGAAYEQYF; CDR3 DNA: TGTGCCAGCAGCTCTATGACAGGGGCTGCCTACGAGCAGTACTTC
V gene: TRBV7-8; D gene: TRBD2; CDR3 length: 12; clone size: many; J gene: TRBJ2-5; CDR3 protein: CASLAGQETQYF; CDR3 DNA: TGTGCCAGTCTAGCGGGGCAAGAGACCCAGTACTTC
V gene: TRBV4-2; D gene: -; CDR3 length: 19; clone size: few; J gene: TRBJ2-1; CDR3 protein: CASSQDGETGTPPYNEQFF; CDR3 DNA: TGTGCCAGCAGCCAAGATGGGGAAACCGGGACACCACCCTACAATGAGCAGTTCTTC
V gene: TRBV20-1; D gene: -; CDR3 length: 14; clone size: many; J gene: TRBJ1-2; CDR3 protein: CSASGPGEGYGYTF; CDR3 DNA: TGCAGTGCTAGTGGTCCGGGAGAAGGCTATGGCTACACCTTC
V gene: TRBV29-1; D gene: -; CDR3 length: 13; clone size: -; J gene: TRBJ2-7; CDR3 protein: CSVRWVGKCEQYF; CDR3 DNA: TGCAGCGTCCGCTGGGTGGGGAAATGCGAGCAGTACTTC
V gene: TRBV11-2; D gene: TRBD2; CDR3 length: 16; clone size: -; J gene: TRBJ2-1; CDR3 protein: CASSLTSGGFLDEQFF; CDR3 DNA: TGTGCCAGCAGCTTGACTAGCGGGGGGTTCCTGGATGAGCAGTTCTTC
V gene: TRBV2; D gene: -; CDR3 length: 15; clone size: few; J gene: TRBJ2-7; CDR3 protein: CASGSLQGSSLEQYF; CDR3 DNA: TGTGCCAGCGGGAGTCTACAGGGTAGCTCCCTCGAGCAGTACTTC
V gene: TRBV9; D gene: -; CDR3 length: 12; clone size: many; J gene: TRBJ2-1; CDR3 protein: CASSPTEDEQFF; CDR3 DNA: TGTGCCAGCAGCCCCACTGAGGATGAGCAGTTCTTC
V gene: TRBV3-1; D gene: -; CDR3 length: 12; clone size: few; J gene: TRBJ1-6; CDR3 protein: CASSQSSSPLHF; CDR3 DNA: TGTGCCAGCAGCCAATCAAGTTCACCCCTCCACTTT
V gene: TRBV7-2; D gene: -; CDR3 length: 15; clone size: -; J gene: TRBJ2-7; CDR3 protein: CASSPRGGSISEQYF; CDR3 DNA: TGTGCCAGCAGCCCCCGAGGGGGGAGTATATCCGAGCAGTACTTC
V gene: TRBV7-2; D gene: -; CDR3 length: 15; clone size: -; J gene: TRBJ1-2; CDR3 protein: CASSLPHQGAGGYTF; CDR3 DNA: TGTGCCAGCAGCCTACCCCACCAAGGGGCAGGGGGCTACACCTTC
V gene: TRBV27; D gene: TRBD1; CDR3 length: 13; clone size: once; J gene: TRBJ1-5; CDR3 protein: CASGRGIDQPQHF; CDR3 DNA: TGTGCCAGCGGCAGGGGGATTGATCAGCCCCAGCATTTT
V gene: TRBV20-1; D gene: TRBD1; CDR3 length: 17; clone size: -; J gene: TRBJ2-5; CDR3 protein: CSARDYDRGPFKETQYF; CDR3 DNA: TGCAGTGCTAGAGATTATGACAGGGGGCCTTTCAAAGAGACCCAGTACTTC
V gene: TRBV7-9; D gene: -; CDR3 length: 15; clone size: -; J gene: TRBJ1-4; CDR3 protein: CASSPAGQTNEKLFF; CDR3 DNA: TGTGCCAGCAGCCCAGCCGGACAGACTAATGAAAAACTGTTTTTT